Listed below are T cell receptor beta chains from one sample, sequenced in a study of shared clonotypes between healthy human individuals. The assay was immunoSEQ multiplex PCR, and TCRdb's table has in-frame clones only and misses some. Seen here are roughly 2.2 million clones, 93% observed once, and the top ten hold roughly 0.36%. The sample was naive CD4+ T cells from PBMCs. These receptors were taken from a man aged 18 to 30 in good health. Some clones in this sample may be carry-over from other donors' samples. Both conserved end residues are part of each CDR3. D genes are given only for firm matches. Rows give clone size only sometimes, using once, few, many, or a class for an expanded clone.

TRBJ1-1,.,.,TRBV5-1,TGCGCCAGCAGCTCGAAAGCGGGGCTCGGGACTGAAGCTTTCTTT,CASSSKAGLGTEAFF
TRBJ2-3,TRBD2,.,TRBV11-2,TGTGCCAGCAGCTTAGATCACCTTCTAGCGGGAGGCCCAGATACGCAGTATTTT,CASSLDHLLAGGPDTQYF
TRBJ2-5,.,.,TRBV5-1,TGCGCCAGCAGCTTCCAAAATCGGGAGACCCAGTACTTC,CASSFQNRETQYF
TRBJ2-5,.,.,TRBV18,TGTGCCAGCTCACCGAAGACTGGAGAGGGATTACAGACCCAGTACTTC,CASSPKTGEGLQTQYF
TRBJ2-1,.,.,TRBV28,TGTGCCAGCAGTTTGAGTAGCCCGGGACCCAGCTCCTACAATGAGCAGTTCTTC,CASSLSSPGPSSYNEQFF
TRBJ2-5,.,.,TRBV7-8,TGTGCCAGCAGCTTAGTAACGAGCCAAGAGACCCAGTACTTC,CASSLVTSQETQYF
TRBJ2-1,TRBD2,.,TRBV9,TGTGCCAGCAGCGTCATTAGCGGGAGGGCCCACAATGAGCAGTTCTTC,CASSVISGRAHNEQFF
TRBJ2-7,TRBD1,.,TRBV6-5,TGTGCCAGCAGCTCCGTCAGGACAGGGGGCTACGAGCAGTACTTC,CASSSVRTGGYEQYF
TRBJ2-3,.,.,TRBV5-6,TGTGCCAGCAGCCCGGGCGCAGATACGCAGTATTTT,CASSPGADTQYF
TRBJ2-1,TRBD1,.,TRBV5-1,TGCGCCAGCAGCTTGGAAGGTTGGGCAGGGGGCAATGAGCAGTTCTTC,CASSLEGWAGGNEQFF
TRBJ2-1,TRBD2,.,TRBV7-6,TGTGCCAGCAGTACTACGGGACTAGCTGGGTATGAGCAGTTCTTC,CASSTTGLAGYEQFF
TRBJ2-3,.,once,TRBV5-4,TGTGCCAGCAGCCGGACTGAGGATACGCAGTATTTT,CASSRTEDTQYF
TRBJ2-2,TRBD1,.,TRBV9,TGTGCCAGCAGCGTGGGGACAGGTCCGAACACCGGGGAGCTGTTTTTT,CASSVGTGPNTGELFF
TRBJ1-1,TRBD1,.,TRBV10-3,TGTGCCATCAGTGCTGACAGGGGGAACACTGAAGCTTTCTTT,CAISADRGNTEAFF
TRBJ1-2,TRBD1,.,TRBV5-1,TGCGCCAGCAGTCACGAAAGAATCCGGGACAGGACACAAGCTAACTATGGCTACACCTTC,CASSHERIRDRTQANYGYTF
TRBJ2-5,.,.,TRBV29-1,TGCAGCGTTTCCGACAGGCCCGACCCAAGGGAGACCCAGTACTTC,CSVSDRPDPRETQYF
TRBJ1-2,.,.,TRBV5-1,TGCGCCAGCAGCTTGCAGCTCGGGGGGCTCTATGGCTACACCTTC,CASSLQLGGLYGYTF
TRBJ2-7,TRBD2,.,TRBV19,TGTGCCAGTAGTAACCTCGGACTAGCGGGAGGCCACTACGAGCAGTACTTC,CASSNLGLAGGHYEQYF
TRBJ2-1,TRBD2,.,TRBV7-9,TGTGCCAGCAGCGCGGGGACTAGCGGTTACAATGAGCAGTTCTTC,CASSAGTSGYNEQFF
TRBJ2-5,.,few,TRBV28,TGTGCCAGCAGTTTCGGGGCCCAAGAGACCCAGTACTTC,CASSFGAQETQYF
TRBJ2-3,.,.,TRBV29-1,TGCAGCGTTGGGACCCCGGGGGATACGCAGTATTTT,CSVGTPGDTQYF
TRBJ1-2,TRBD1,once,TRBV7-2,TGTGCCAGCAGCCCAGCCGGGACAGGGGGGATTGGCTACACCTTC,CASSPAGTGGIGYTF
TRBJ2-5,TRBD2,.,TRBV6-1,TGTGCCAGCAAACGACTAGCGGGCATCCAAGAGACCCAGTACTTC,CASKRLAGIQETQYF
TRBJ2-7,.,.,TRBV7-3,TGTGCCAGCAGCCCGGCCGGACACCGCTACGAGCAGTACTTC,CASSPAGHRYEQYF
TRBJ1-1,.,.,TRBV18,TGTGCCAGCTCACCTAGGACGGAGCTGAACACTGAAGCTTTCTTT,CASSPRTELNTEAFF
TRBJ1-1,.,.,TRBV7-7,TGTGCCAGCAGCTTAGAGCCAGGGGCTGAAGCTTTCTTT,CASSLEPGAEAFF
TRBJ1-3,.,.,TRBV28,TGTGCCAGCAGTCGACCGGGCCTCGAGGGAAACACCATATATTTT,CASSRPGLEGNTIYF
TRBJ2-5,TRBD1,.,TRBV7-9,TGTGCCAGCAGCCCATGGGGGGACAGGGAGGAGACCCAGTACTTC,CASSPWGDREETQYF
TRBJ2-7,.,.,TRBV21-1,TGTGCCAGCACGAACAGGGACACTCGGTGCGAGCAGTACTTC,CASTNRDTRCEQYF
TRBJ2-7,TRBD2,.,TRBV5-5,TGTGCCAGCAGCTTGACGGGAGGGACCTACGAGCAGTACTTC,CASSLTGGTYEQYF
TRBJ1-3,.,.,TRBV2,TGTGCCAGCAGTCACCCCCCTTCTTACTCTGGAAACACCATATATTTT,CASSHPPSYSGNTIYF
TRBJ2-7,TRBD2,once,TRBV28,TGTGCCAGCAGTTCGGTTACTAGCGGGATCTACGAGCAGTACTTC,CASSSVTSGIYEQYF
TRBJ2-7,TRBD2,once,TRBV5-1,TGCGCCAGCAGCTTCGGACTAGCGGGAGTTACCTACGAGCAGTACTTC,CASSFGLAGVTYEQYF
TRBJ2-7,.,.,TRBV30,TGTGCCTGGAGTGTATCGACGGGAGCCTGGGCTTATAACGAGCAGTACTTC,CAWSVSTGAWAYNEQYF
TRBJ2-7,.,.,TRBV7-2,TGTGCCAGCAGCTATTCGAACGAGCAGTACTTC,CASSYSNEQYF
TRBJ2-3,.,.,TRBV7-2,TGTGCCAGCAGCTTCGCGCGCGACACAGATACGCAGTATTTT,CASSFARDTDTQYF
TRBJ2-1,.,.,TRBV7-3,TGTGCCAGCAGCTTCACCGGGACTGTTTACAATGAGCAGTTCTTC,CASSFTGTVYNEQFF
TRBJ2-3,.,.,TRBV7-3,TGTGCCAGCAGCTTGGGGGCTAGCGGTAGCACAGATACGCAGTATTTT,CASSLGASGSTDTQYF
TRBJ1-1,.,.,TRBV7-9,TGTGCCAGCAGCTTAGTTGGTCGGGGAATGAGGACTGAAGCTTTCTTT,CASSLVGRGMRTEAFF
TRBJ2-5,.,.,TRBV7-7,TGTGCCAGCAGCCCGCGGACAGCCGAGGACGAGACCCAGTACTTC,CASSPRTAEDETQYF
TRBJ2-5,TRBD2,.,TRBV7-2,TGTGCCAGCAGCCCAGCGGGGGCCCAAGAGACCCAGTACTTC,CASSPAGAQETQYF
TRBJ1-4,.,.,TRBV28,TGTGCCAGCACCCTAGCCGGGCAGAGTGAAAAACTGTTTTTT,CASTLAGQSEKLFF
TRBJ2-1,TRBD2,.,TRBV7-3,TGTGCCAGCAGCTTGACTAGCTCGGGCTCCTACAATGAGCAGTTCTTC,CASSLTSSGSYNEQFF
TRBJ2-1,.,.,TRBV7-2,TGTGCCAGCAGCCCCAGTGGGAGCTCCTACAATGAGCAGTTCTTC,CASSPSGSSYNEQFF
TRBJ1-1,.,few,TRBV6-1,TGTGCCAGCAGTGTTAGCGGGGCTTTCTTT,CASSVSGAFF
TRBJ1-2,.,.,TRBV5-1,TGCGCCAGCAGCTTGTGGGGGAACTATGGCTACACCTTC,CASSLWGNYGYTF
TRBJ2-1,.,.,TRBV7-9,TGTGCCAGCAGCTTACGCCCGGACTCCTACAATGAGCAGTTCTTC,CASSLRPDSYNEQFF
TRBJ2-7,.,.,TRBV2,TGTGCCAGCAGTGACCGTTACTACGAGCAGTACTTC,CASSDRYYEQYF
TRBJ1-4,.,.,TRBV7-9,TGTGCCAGCAGCTGGACCACAACTAATGAAAAACTGTTTTTT,CASSWTTTNEKLFF
TRBJ2-7,.,.,TRBV18,TGTGCCAGCTCACCTAGTGTCGGGCAGGGAGGTTACGAGCAGTACTTC,CASSPSVGQGGYEQYF
TRBJ2-5,TRBD2,.,TRBV9,TGTGCCAGCAGCGTAGAAGGACTAGCACAAGAGACCCAGTACTTC,CASSVEGLAQETQYF
TRBJ2-1,TRBD2,.,TRBV19,TGTGCCAGTAGCGCGACTAGCGGCTCCTCCTACAATGAGCAGTTCTTC,CASSATSGSSYNEQFF
TRBJ1-1,TRBD1,few,TRBV9,TGTGCCAGCAGCGGAGGGGGGACAGCTAACACTGAAGCTTTCTTT,CASSGGGTANTEAFF
TRBJ2-5,.,once,TRBV25-1,TGTGCCAGCAGTGACCGGGGCACCACGGTGCTGGGGACCCAGTACTTC,CASSDRGTTVLGTQYF
TRBJ2-3,.,.,TRBV15,TGTGCCACCTCCAGGGAATTAAGCACAGATACGCAGTATTTT,CATSRELSTDTQYF
TRBJ2-7,TRBD1,.,TRBV7-3,TGTGCCAGCAGCTTAATAGGGGGACAGGGAACAGGCGAGCAGTACTTC,CASSLIGGQGTGEQYF
TRBJ2-3,TRBD2,.,TRBV5-1,TGCGCCAGCAGCTTGGAGGTAGCGGGGGCCACAGATACGCAGTATTTT,CASSLEVAGATDTQYF
TRBJ2-2,.,.,TRBV18,TGTGCCAGCTCACCTCAAGGGTTGGGAGCGAACACCGGGGAGCTGTTTTTT,CASSPQGLGANTGELFF
TRBJ2-4,.,.,TRBV7-9,TGTGCCAGCACCTGGCCCCCTAGGACCGATTTCCTGTACTTC,CASTWPPRTDFLYF